This TCR beta chain was captured in a study of control samples from healthy donors and cancer patients. Using immunoSEQ multiplex PCR, the repertoire was profiled, and TCRdb retains in-frame clones only, with some absent. The sample yields 230,000 or so clones, over 90% seen once. This receptor was identified in a man in his fifties or sixties in good health. The specimen sequenced was blood.

CDR3 in amino acids: CASSPDRETYNEQFF. The CDR3, as DNA: TGCGCCAGCAGCCCGGACAGGGAGACCTACAATGAGCAGTTCTTC. This chain uses TRBV4-3 with TRBJ2-1; 8 bases align to TRBD1. The CDR3 has 15 amino acids. V gave up 4 bases and J gave up 2 bases; unmatched junction bases: 4. Germline assignment: CDR1 LGHNA and CDR2 YSLEER.